This is a list of T cell receptor beta chains from one sample in a study of molecular identifiers for immune sequencing clone quantification. TCRdb analysed the PCR reads with MiXCR anew, one entry per CDR3 protein. The sample has just over 95,000 distinct CDR3 sequences, roughly a quarter seen once; the top ten hold around 0.92%. The specimen was naive CD8+ T cells from blood, with Jurkat cell RNA spiked in. All receptors come from a human donor in good health. Some libraries in this study had Jurkat cell RNA spiked in. Each CDR3 is given with its conserved first and last residue. The order of the fields is V gene, clone size, J gene, D gene, CDR3 DNA, CDR3 protein. The D gene is left open where the match is weak. Only part of the rows carry a size: once, few, many, or a class if the clone is expanded.

v_call: TRBV4-2; clone_size: many; j_call: TRBJ2-2; d_call: TRBD1; cdr3_nt: TGTGCCAGCAGCCAGCTAGGGGGACAGACTCGTGACACCGGGGAGCTGTTTTTT; cdr3_aa: CASSQLGGQTRDTGELFF
v_call: TRBV6-5; clone_size: many; j_call: TRBJ2-5; d_call: TRBD2; cdr3_nt: TGTGCCAGCAGTTACTCGGGCCTAGCGGGGGTGTACCAAGAGACCCAGTACTTC; cdr3_aa: CASSYSGLAGVYQETQYF
v_call: TRBV25-1; clone_size: NA; j_call: TRBJ1-1; d_call: NA; cdr3_nt: TGTGCCAGCAGTGGACAAGGGGGGCCCACTGAAGCTTTCTTT; cdr3_aa: CASSGQGGPTEAFF
v_call: TRBV9; clone_size: many; j_call: TRBJ2-2; d_call: NA; cdr3_nt: TGTGCCAGCAGCGTAGCGGTCACGGAGGCGAACACCGGGGAGCTGTTTTTT; cdr3_aa: CASSVAVTEANTGELFF
v_call: TRBV7-6; clone_size: few; j_call: TRBJ2-7; d_call: TRBD2; cdr3_nt: TGTGCCAGCAGCGTTAGCGGGAGGGCCGACTACGAGCAGTACTTC; cdr3_aa: CASSVSGRADYEQYF
v_call: TRBV29-1; clone_size: many; j_call: TRBJ2-1; d_call: NA; cdr3_nt: TGCAGCGTTGTTCCGGGAACCTCCTACAATGAGCAGTTCTTC; cdr3_aa: CSVVPGTSYNEQFF
v_call: TRBV23-1; clone_size: many; j_call: TRBJ1-5; d_call: NA; cdr3_nt: TGCGCCAGCAGTCCCCGAAACTTAGGAGGGACCGGCCAGCCCCAGCATTTT; cdr3_aa: CASSPRNLGGTGQPQHF
v_call: TRBV6-5; clone_size: many; j_call: TRBJ1-1; d_call: NA; cdr3_nt: TGTGCCAGCAGTTTCTCAGGGGTCAGCACTGAAGCTTTCTTT; cdr3_aa: CASSFSGVSTEAFF
v_call: TRBV29-1; clone_size: NA; j_call: TRBJ2-1; d_call: NA; cdr3_nt: TGCAGCGTTGGGAGGCACGGCGATGAGCAGTTCTTC; cdr3_aa: CSVGRHGDEQFF
v_call: TRBV7-9; clone_size: many; j_call: TRBJ2-4; d_call: TRBD1; cdr3_nt: TGTGCCAGCAGCCCGGGGACAGGGTTAGCCAAAAACATTCAGTACTTC; cdr3_aa: CASSPGTGLAKNIQYF
v_call: TRBV6-5; clone_size: NA; j_call: TRBJ1-2; d_call: TRBD1; cdr3_nt: TGTGCCAGCAGCGCCGGGACAGAAGTCTATGGCTACACCTTC; cdr3_aa: CASSAGTEVYGYTF
v_call: TRBV30; clone_size: NA; j_call: TRBJ1-1; d_call: NA; cdr3_nt: TGTGCCTGGACTACAGGAAACCCTGAAGCTTTCTTT; cdr3_aa: CAWTTGNPEAFF
v_call: TRBV27; clone_size: many; j_call: TRBJ2-3; d_call: NA; cdr3_nt: TGTGCCAGCAGTTTGGGGGGGGCCGCTACGCAGTATTTT; cdr3_aa: CASSLGGAATQYF
v_call: TRBV6-5; clone_size: many; j_call: TRBJ2-7; d_call: NA; cdr3_nt: TGTGCCAGCAGTTACGGAAGGACCTACGAGCAGTACTTC; cdr3_aa: CASSYGRTYEQYF
v_call: TRBV6-2/TRBV6-3; clone_size: NA; j_call: TRBJ1-2; d_call: NA; cdr3_nt: TGTGCCAGCAACCTCCTCCCGGACAGCGCTAACTATGGCCACACCTTC; cdr3_aa: CASNLLPDSANYGHTF
v_call: TRBV7-9; clone_size: many; j_call: TRBJ2-1; d_call: TRBD2; cdr3_nt: TGTGCCAGCAGCTTTCCGGATCTCTCGGGAGGCAATGAGCAGTTCTTC; cdr3_aa: CASSFPDLSGGNEQFF
v_call: TRBV4-3; clone_size: NA; j_call: TRBJ2-1; d_call: TRBD1; cdr3_nt: TGCGCCAGCAGCCAAGGGACAGGGTCGAGTAATGAGCAGTTCTTC; cdr3_aa: CASSQGTGSSNEQFF
v_call: TRBV7-6; clone_size: few; j_call: TRBJ2-1; d_call: NA; cdr3_nt: TGTGCCAGCAGCGCAGGACAGAACAATGAGCAGTTCTTC; cdr3_aa: CASSAGQNNEQFF
v_call: TRBV20-1; clone_size: many; j_call: TRBJ1-1; d_call: NA; cdr3_nt: TGCAGTGCTATAACCCGGGACGCCCAATCGGGGTGGACTGAAGCTTTCTTT; cdr3_aa: CSAITRDAQSGWTEAFF
v_call: TRBV5-6; clone_size: many; j_call: TRBJ2-7; d_call: NA; cdr3_nt: TGTGCCAGCAGCTCGAACCCAGGGGCCTACGAGCAGTACTTC; cdr3_aa: CASSSNPGAYEQYF
v_call: TRBV5-1; clone_size: many; j_call: TRBJ2-5; d_call: NA; cdr3_nt: TGCGCCAGCAGCTTGGTCGGCCCGGGGTTTCAAGAGACCCAGTACTTC; cdr3_aa: CASSLVGPGFQETQYF
v_call: TRBV27; clone_size: few; j_call: TRBJ2-1; d_call: NA; cdr3_nt: TGTGCCAGCAGTAGAAGCTCCTACAATGAGCAGTTCTTC; cdr3_aa: CASSRSSYNEQFF
v_call: TRBV5-1; clone_size: many; j_call: TRBJ1-1; d_call: TRBD1; cdr3_nt: TGCGCCAGCAGCCCTGGACAGGGGATGAACACTGAAGCTTTCTTT; cdr3_aa: CASSPGQGMNTEAFF
v_call: TRBV12-3/TRBV12-4; clone_size: many; j_call: TRBJ2-5; d_call: TRBD1; cdr3_nt: TGTGCCAGCAGGCCGACAGGGCCGAAAGAGACCCAGTACTTC; cdr3_aa: CASRPTGPKETQYF
v_call: TRBV12-3/TRBV12-4; clone_size: many; j_call: TRBJ2-3; d_call: TRBD1; cdr3_nt: TGTGCCAGCAGCCTGACAGGGGAGGAAGCAGATACGCAGTATTTT; cdr3_aa: CASSLTGEEADTQYF
v_call: TRBV5-4; clone_size: few; j_call: TRBJ2-7; d_call: TRBD2; cdr3_nt: TGTGCCAGCAGCTTCGGACTAGCGACAAACGAGCAGTACTTC; cdr3_aa: CASSFGLATNEQYF
v_call: TRBV6-2/TRBV6-3; clone_size: NA; j_call: TRBJ2-7; d_call: TRBD1; cdr3_nt: TGTGCCAGCAGTTACTCGACAGGGAACGAGCAGTACTTC; cdr3_aa: CASSYSTGNEQYF
v_call: TRBV11-2; clone_size: NA; j_call: TRBJ2-5; d_call: NA; cdr3_nt: TGTGCCAGCAGCGGCAGGGCCCAGTACTTC; cdr3_aa: CASSGRAQYF
v_call: TRBV4-3; clone_size: many; j_call: TRBJ1-1; d_call: NA; cdr3_nt: TGCGCCAGCAGCCAAGAACGGGAGTGGACTGAAGCTTTCTTT; cdr3_aa: CASSQEREWTEAFF
v_call: TRBV12-3/TRBV12-4; clone_size: many; j_call: TRBJ1-6; d_call: NA; cdr3_nt: TGTGCCAGCAGGGGCGGGGGGAAATCACCCCTCCACTTT; cdr3_aa: CASRGGGKSPLHF
v_call: TRBV27; clone_size: many; j_call: TRBJ2-1; d_call: NA; cdr3_nt: TGTGCCAGCATCCCATCCCCGGGACGGGTCTACAATGAGCAGTTCTTC; cdr3_aa: CASIPSPGRVYNEQFF
v_call: TRBV12-3/TRBV12-4; clone_size: many; j_call: TRBJ2-7; d_call: TRBD1; cdr3_nt: TGTGCCAGCAGTTTGCCAGGGACAGGGGGATTGGAGTTC; cdr3_aa: CASSLPGTGGLEF
v_call: TRBV7-9; clone_size: many; j_call: TRBJ2-5; d_call: NA; cdr3_nt: TGTGCCAGCACCCCTCCCGGCAGAACGGAGACCCAGTACTTC; cdr3_aa: CASTPPGRTETQYF
v_call: TRBV4-1; clone_size: many; j_call: TRBJ1-2; d_call: TRBD1; cdr3_nt: TGCGCCAGCAGCCCCGCCGGGACAGGGGGCGCGGGCTATGGCTACACCTTC; cdr3_aa: CASSPAGTGGAGYGYTF
v_call: TRBV10-2; clone_size: many; j_call: TRBJ2-7; d_call: TRBD1; cdr3_nt: TGCGCCAGCAGTGGGACAGGGCCCGTGGGGTACGAGCAGTACTTC; cdr3_aa: CASSGTGPVGYEQYF
v_call: TRBV29-1; clone_size: many; j_call: TRBJ2-1; d_call: TRBD2; cdr3_nt: TGCAGCGTTGAAGATCTTATGGGGACTAGCACCGGTGAGCAGTTCTTC; cdr3_aa: CSVEDLMGTSTGEQFF
v_call: TRBV6-5; clone_size: NA; j_call: TRBJ2-2; d_call: TRBD2; cdr3_nt: TGTGCCAGCAGCCGGGGGGAAAACACCGGGGAGCTGTTTTTT; cdr3_aa: CASSRGENTGELFF
v_call: TRBV30; clone_size: NA; j_call: TRBJ1-6; d_call: NA; cdr3_nt: TGTGCCTGGAGGCCGAGACGGGAAAGCTCCTATAATTCACCCCTCCACTTT; cdr3_aa: CAWRPRRESSYNSPLHF
v_call: TRBV7-2; clone_size: many; j_call: TRBJ2-3; d_call: TRBD1; cdr3_nt: TGTGCCAGCAGCTTGACAGGGACCACAGATACGCAGTATTTT; cdr3_aa: CASSLTGTTDTQYF
v_call: TRBV27; clone_size: many; j_call: TRBJ2-3; d_call: NA; cdr3_nt: TGTGCCAGCAGTCTTTTACAGGGCCGGGGCACAGATACGCAGTATTTT; cdr3_aa: CASSLLQGRGTDTQYF
v_call: TRBV29-1; clone_size: many; j_call: TRBJ2-7; d_call: TRBD1; cdr3_nt: TGCAGCGCTGAAGACAGGGGCTCCTACGAGCAGTACTTC; cdr3_aa: CSAEDRGSYEQYF
v_call: TRBV7-9; clone_size: NA; j_call: TRBJ2-7; d_call: TRBD2; cdr3_nt: TGTGCCAGCAGCCCTCTAGCGGGAGTGGGAGAGCAGTACTTC; cdr3_aa: CASSPLAGVGEQYF
v_call: TRBV5-6; clone_size: many; j_call: TRBJ2-7; d_call: TRBD2; cdr3_nt: TGTGCCAGCAGCCCGGGGCCAGCGGGAGCCTACGAGCAGTACTTC; cdr3_aa: CASSPGPAGAYEQYF
v_call: TRBV27; clone_size: few; j_call: TRBJ2-1; d_call: TRBD2; cdr3_nt: TGTGCCAGCAGTATCCCCCCGGGACTAGCGGGACCCAATGAGCAGTTCTTC; cdr3_aa: CASSIPPGLAGPNEQFF
v_call: TRBV12-3/TRBV12-4; clone_size: many; j_call: TRBJ2-5; d_call: NA; cdr3_nt: TGTGCCAGCAGTTTCCTTGGGACACCTCAAGAGACCCAGTACTTC; cdr3_aa: CASSFLGTPQETQYF
v_call: TRBV19; clone_size: many; j_call: TRBJ2-1; d_call: NA; cdr3_nt: TGTGCCAGTAGTATGGCGGGATTGGAGCAGTTCTTC; cdr3_aa: CASSMAGLEQFF
v_call: TRBV6-2/TRBV6-3; clone_size: many; j_call: TRBJ2-2; d_call: TRBD2; cdr3_nt: TGTGCCAGCAGTTACTCGCCTAGCGGGGACACCGGGGAGCTGTTTTTT; cdr3_aa: CASSYSPSGDTGELFF
v_call: TRBV7-9; clone_size: NA; j_call: TRBJ1-1; d_call: TRBD1; cdr3_nt: TGTGCCAGCAGCTTAGGACCGACAGGGGAGAACACTGAAGCTTTCTTT; cdr3_aa: CASSLGPTGENTEAFF
v_call: TRBV20-1; clone_size: NA; j_call: TRBJ2-7; d_call: NA; cdr3_nt: TGCAGTGCTAGAGAGAACTCCCCCGCCTACGAGCAGTACTTC; cdr3_aa: CSARENSPAYEQYF
v_call: TRBV28; clone_size: few; j_call: TRBJ1-2; d_call: TRBD1; cdr3_nt: TGTGCCAGCAGTTATCCGGGACAGGGTAACTATGGCTACACCTTC; cdr3_aa: CASSYPGQGNYGYTF
v_call: TRBV20-1; clone_size: many; j_call: TRBJ2-7; d_call: TRBD2; cdr3_nt: TGCAGTGCCGAGCTAGCGGGAGGGTCCGGGCCCGAGCAGTACTTC; cdr3_aa: CSAELAGGSGPEQYF
v_call: TRBV10-3; clone_size: many; j_call: TRBJ2-5; d_call: TRBD1; cdr3_nt: TGTGCCATCACTCCGACAGGGGGGGAGACCCAGTACTTC; cdr3_aa: CAITPTGGETQYF
v_call: TRBV3-1; clone_size: NA; j_call: TRBJ2-7; d_call: TRBD1; cdr3_nt: TGTGCCGGCAGCCCGGGACAGGGGGACTACGAGCAGTACTTC; cdr3_aa: CAGSPGQGDYEQYF
v_call: TRBV28; clone_size: many; j_call: TRBJ2-3; d_call: TRBD1; cdr3_nt: TGTGCCACCCAACAGGGGGCCACAGATACGCAGTATTTT; cdr3_aa: CATQQGATDTQYF
v_call: TRBV9; clone_size: NA; j_call: TRBJ1-1; d_call: TRBD1; cdr3_nt: TGTGCCAGCACTGCGGAGGGGGCGAGCACTGAAGCTTTCTTT; cdr3_aa: CASTAEGASTEAFF
v_call: TRBV19; clone_size: many; j_call: TRBJ1-5; d_call: NA; cdr3_nt: TGTGCCAGTAGTATAGATGGGGGAGGCAATCAGCCCCAGCATTTT; cdr3_aa: CASSIDGGGNQPQHF
v_call: TRBV30; clone_size: NA; j_call: TRBJ2-2; d_call: NA; cdr3_nt: TGTGCCAAAGACACTCCTGGGCGGGAGCTGTTTTTT; cdr3_aa: CAKDTPGRELFF
v_call: TRBV12-3/TRBV12-4; clone_size: NA; j_call: TRBJ2-4; d_call: TRBD2; cdr3_nt: TGTGCCAGCAGTCCCGATCTAGCGGGGGTTGACATTCAGTACTTC; cdr3_aa: CASSPDLAGVDIQYF
v_call: TRBV4-1; clone_size: NA; j_call: TRBJ1-2; d_call: NA; cdr3_nt: TGCGCCGGCAGCCAGGACTTGGGGGGGCTTTACTATGGCTACACCTTC; cdr3_aa: CAGSQDLGGLYYGYTF